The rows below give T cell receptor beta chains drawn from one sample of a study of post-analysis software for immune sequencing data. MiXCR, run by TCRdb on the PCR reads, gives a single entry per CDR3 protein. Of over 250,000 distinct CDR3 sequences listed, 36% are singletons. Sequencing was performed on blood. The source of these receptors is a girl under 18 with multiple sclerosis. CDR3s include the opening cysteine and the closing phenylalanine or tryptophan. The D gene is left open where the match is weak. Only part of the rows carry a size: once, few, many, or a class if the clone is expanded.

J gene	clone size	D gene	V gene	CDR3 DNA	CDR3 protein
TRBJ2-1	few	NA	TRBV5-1	TGCGCCAGCAGCTTGGCGCCGAGCTCCTACAATGAGCAGTTCTTC	CASSLAPSSYNEQFF
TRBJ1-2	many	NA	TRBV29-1	TGCAGCGTTGAAGAGACCGAGACAGGATATAACTATGGCTACACCTTC	CSVEETETGYNYGYTF
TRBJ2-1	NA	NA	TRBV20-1	TGCAGTGCTAGAGATCGCCTTGGACAGCGGACCATAGGGAGCTCCTACAATGAGCAGTTCTTC	CSARDRLGQRTIGSSYNEQFF
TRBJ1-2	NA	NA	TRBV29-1	TGCAGCGTTGAAGAACCGGGTACCGGTGGCTACACCTTC	CSVEEPGTGGYTF
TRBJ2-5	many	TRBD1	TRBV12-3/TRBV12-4	TGTGCCAGCAGGCTACAGGGGCAAGAGACCCAGTACTTC	CASRLQGQETQYF
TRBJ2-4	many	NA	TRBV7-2	TGTGCCAGCAGCCCCGTCCGGGGAGCCAAAAACATTCAGTACTTC	CASSPVRGAKNIQYF
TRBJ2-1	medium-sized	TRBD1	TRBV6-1	TGTGCCAGCAGTGTTGACAGGGACAATGAGCAGTTCTTC	CASSVDRDNEQFF
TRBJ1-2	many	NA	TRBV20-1	TGCAGTGCTAGGGCTATGGGGTACCGATTAGAGTATGGCTACACCTTC	CSARAMGYRLEYGYTF
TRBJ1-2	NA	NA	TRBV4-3	TGCGCCAGCAGCCAAGGGGACCTGGCGTTCAACTATGGCTACACCTTC	CASSQGDLAFNYGYTF
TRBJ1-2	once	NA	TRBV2	TGTGCCAGCAGTGATAGAACTTATGGCTACACCTTC	CASSDRTYGYTF
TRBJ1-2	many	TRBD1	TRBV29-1	TGCAGCGGCTGGACAGGGGCAGAAATAGCTAACTATGGCTACACCTTC	CSGWTGAEIANYGYTF
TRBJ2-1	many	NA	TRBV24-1	TGTGCCACCGGCCAAGGATCTGGCTCCTACAATGAGCAGTTCTTC	CATGQGSGSYNEQFF
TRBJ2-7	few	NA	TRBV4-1	TGCGCCAGCAGCCAAGGGGGCCCAGCGCACGAGCAGTACTTC	CASSQGGPAHEQYF
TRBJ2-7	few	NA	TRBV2	TGTGCCAGCAGTGATGGAGAGCAGTACTTC	CASSDGEQYF
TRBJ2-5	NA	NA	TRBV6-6	TGTGCCAGCAGTTACTCGGACCCAGGGAGGGAGACCCAGTACTTC	CASSYSDPGRETQYF
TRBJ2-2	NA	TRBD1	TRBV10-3	TGTGCCATCAAAGAAGACGGACAGGGACCCGGGGAGCTGTTTTTT	CAIKEDGQGPGELFF
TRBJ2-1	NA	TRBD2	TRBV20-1	TGCAGTGCTATCGCGGGACTAGCGGGATTTGAGCAGTTCTTC	CSAIAGLAGFEQFF
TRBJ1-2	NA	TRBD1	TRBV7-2	TGTGCCAGCAGCGCAAGGGACAGGGTCAGTGGCTACACCTTC	CASSARDRVSGYTF
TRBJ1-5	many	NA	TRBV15	TGTGCCACCAGCAGAGACCCGAAGCAGCCCCAGCATTTT	CATSRDPKQPQHF
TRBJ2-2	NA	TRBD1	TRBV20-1	TGCAGTGCTAGAGGAGGACAGGGGGCCCCCGGGGAGCTGTTTTTT	CSARGGQGAPGELFF
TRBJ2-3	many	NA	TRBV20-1	TGCAGTGCTACCCAGGGCCAGGCCCTAACCAGGGATACGCAGTATTTT	CSATQGQALTRDTQYF
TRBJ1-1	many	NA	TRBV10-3	TGTGCCATTCGAGGCCACATGAACACTGAAGCTTTCTTT	CAIRGHMNTEAFF
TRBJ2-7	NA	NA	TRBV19	TGTGCCAGTAGTATGGCGGGACATTGCTACGAGCAGTACTTC	CASSMAGHCYEQYF
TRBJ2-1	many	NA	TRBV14	TGTGCCAGCAGCCAAGTGGGGGTCGGTATGCGGGAGCAGTTCTTC	CASSQVGVGMREQFF
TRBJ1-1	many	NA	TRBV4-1	TGCGCCAGCAGCCAAGCCCCCCAAGGGGAGGTGGTAACGAACACTGAAGCTTTCTTT	CASSQAPQGEVVTNTEAFF
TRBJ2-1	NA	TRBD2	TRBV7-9	TGTGCCAGCAGCAAATCTACGGGACTAGCGGGAGGTTGGAGTGAGCAGTTCTTC	CASSKSTGLAGGWSEQFF
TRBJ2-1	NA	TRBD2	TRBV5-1	TGCGCCAGCAGCTTTCGCCTAGCGGGAGGAGGGAATGAGCAGTTCTTC	CASSFRLAGGGNEQFF
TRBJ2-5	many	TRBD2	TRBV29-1	TGCAGCGTCCAGCTAGCGGGACTAGAGACCCAGTACTTC	CSVQLAGLETQYF
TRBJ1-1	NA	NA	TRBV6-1	TGTGCCAGCAGTGAAGCGACCGGGACTGACTGGGCCTATGAAGCTTTCTTT	CASSEATGTDWAYEAFF